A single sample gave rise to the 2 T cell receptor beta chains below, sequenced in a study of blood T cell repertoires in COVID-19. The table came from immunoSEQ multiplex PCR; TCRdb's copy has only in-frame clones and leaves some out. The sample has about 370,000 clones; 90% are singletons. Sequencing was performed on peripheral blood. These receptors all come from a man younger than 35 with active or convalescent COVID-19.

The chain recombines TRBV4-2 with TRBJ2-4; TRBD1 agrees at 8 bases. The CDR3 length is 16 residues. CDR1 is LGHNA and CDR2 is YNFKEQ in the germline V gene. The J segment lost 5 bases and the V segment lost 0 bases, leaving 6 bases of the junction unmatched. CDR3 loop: CASSQEGLGQENIQYF. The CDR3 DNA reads TGTGCCAGCAGCCAAGAGGGGTTGGGACAGGAAAACATTCAGTACTTC.

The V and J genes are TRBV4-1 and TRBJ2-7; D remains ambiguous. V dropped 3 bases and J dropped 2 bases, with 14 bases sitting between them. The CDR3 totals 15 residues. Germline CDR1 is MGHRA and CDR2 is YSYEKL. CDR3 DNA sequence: TGCGCCAGCAGCCATCGGTGGAGTGAAGCCTACGAGCAGTACTTC. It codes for CASSHRWSEAYEQYF.